Following are 26 T cell receptor beta chains from one sample sequenced in a study of control samples from healthy donors and cancer patients (dated by TCRdb to about 2020). The method was the immunoSEQ multiplex PCR assay. TCRdb re-hosts the immuneACCESS table, in-frame sequences only. Its copies lack some clones; in the studies checked, an unresolved V gene accounts for under half of them, and the cause for the rest is not known. For this sample there are tens of thousands of clones; just over 90% appear just once. The top ten constitute about an eighth of the sample. The source material was PBMCs. The receptors derive from a man over 45 with lung cancer.

V is TRBV4-3 and J is TRBJ2-5; TRBD2 agrees at 11 bases. This CDR3 is 17 amino acids long. V trimming: 3 bases; J trimming: 2 bases; junction bases outside the gene matches: 8. Germline assignment: CDR1 LGHNA and CDR2 YSLEER. CDR3 DNA: TGCGCCAGCAGCCACGATATGACTAGCGGGAATCAAGAGACCCAGTACTTC. It is translated as CASSHDMTSGNQETQYF.

This clone came up once. The J gene is TRBJ1-2, the V gene TRBV7-2; 8 bases map to TRBD1. The CDR3 totals 14 residues. From germline, CDR1 is SGHTA and CDR2 FQGNSA. Trimming cost V 6 bases and J 7 bases; bases outside gene matches: 10. The CDR3 DNA sequence: TGTGCCAGCAGTCTTAATCAGGGGGCCGGTGGCTACACCTTC. Protein product: CASSLNQGAGGYTF.

The chain joins TRBV7-9 to TRBJ1-2; D is undetermined. This CDR3 is 14 amino acids long. V lost 2 bases and J lost 6, with 13 bases in between. Germline-derived CDR1 and CDR2 are SEHNR and FQNEAQ (reference sequence). As DNA, the CDR3 is TGTGCCAGCAGCTTATCTGCAGTGGCGAATGGCTACACCTTC. Translating gives CASSLSAVANGYTF.

The CDR3 reads CAWSSTGRWTRGYTF. For the CDR3, the DNA is TGTGCCTGGAGTTCTACAGGGCGTTGGACTCGGGGCTACACCTTC. The V and J genes are TRBV30 and TRBJ1-2; maybe TRBD1 (6 bases). Germline-derived CDR1 and CDR2 are GTSNPN and SVGIG (reference sequence). This CDR3 has 15 residues. Deletions cut 2 bases from V and 8 bases from J, with 21 bases between.

The chain carries TRBV10-2 and TRBJ1-1; 7 nucleotides agree with TRBD1. The germline V gene encodes CDR1 WSHSY and CDR2 SAAADI. The CDR3 sequence is 13 residues long. The V and J ends lost 7 bases and 1 base, in that order; junction bases with no gene match: 3. DNA for the CDR3: TGCGCCAGCATCAACAGGGGGAACACTGAAGCTTTCTTT. Translating it yields CASINRGNTEAFF.

The rearrangement links TRBV20-1 to TRBJ2-5; weak D call: TRBD2 (6 bases). Per germline, CDR1 DFQATT and CDR2 SNEGSKA (reference sequence). The CDR3 has 11 amino acids. The V gene lost 0 bases and the J gene lost 7 bases, with 6 bases spanning the gap. CDR3 protein: CSAREGGTQYF. DNA for the CDR3: TGCAGTGCTAGAGAGGGGGGGACCCAGTACTTC.

Points on this clone: A read error may produce the germline difference seen at one junction end. The chain recombines TRBV3-1 (or the pseudogene TRBV3-2) with TRBJ2-7, with 7 nucleotides matching TRBD1. The CDR3 is made up of 14 amino acids. CDR1 LGHDT and CDR2 YNNKEL come from the germline V gene (reference sequence). In DNA, the CDR3 is TGTGCCAGCAGCCACTACTACAGTAGGGGGCTAATGCACTTC. It specifies CASSHYYSRGLMHF.

This clone was counted once. The chain carries TRBV7-2 and TRBJ2-6; TRBD2 is a possible D gene (6 bases). The V end lost 5 bases, the J end lost 0 bases, and 20 bases lay between the germline ends. This CDR3 region has 19 residues. The V gene's germline CDR1 is SGHTA and CDR2 FQGNSA. The CDR3 reads CASSPREPGRSSGANVLTF. CDR3 bases: TGTGCCAGCAGCCCCCGAGAACCAGGGAGGAGCTCTGGGGCCAACGTCCTGACTTTC.

The V gene is TRBV27, the J gene TRBJ2-7, with D unresolved. Looked up from germline, CDR1 is MNHEY and CDR2 is SMNVEV (reference sequence). The CDR3 loop spans 13 amino acids. V was pared by 8 bases and J by 1 base, with 12 bases between. The CDR3 coding sequence is TGTGCCAGCTACTCCAGAGGATCCTACGAGCAGTACTTC. Translated: CASYSRGSYEQYF.

The J gene is TRBJ1-1, the V gene TRBV18; D ambiguous. Germline V gives CDR1 KGHSH, CDR2 LQKENI. The CDR3 length is 14 residues. Trimming left V 3 bases short and J 0 bases short, with 8 bases between. The chain's CDR3 is CASSPGRLNTEAFF. The CDR3 DNA reads TGTGCCAGCTCACCGGGAAGATTGAACACTGAAGCTTTCTTT.

The chain joins TRBV15 to TRBJ2-6, with TRBD2 as a possible D gene (5 bases). The V end lost 2 bases, the J end lost 1 base, and 9 bases lay between the germline ends. This CDR3 region has 16 residues. In germline, CDR1 is LNHNV, CDR2 YYDKDF (reference sequence). Here the CDR3 reads CATSRSRDSGANVLTF. In DNA form, the CDR3 reads TGTGCCACCAGCAGATCGAGGGATTCTGGGGCCAACGTCCTGACTTTC.

J is TRBJ1-2 and V is TRBV9; TRBD1 matches 11 bases. In germline, CDR1 is SGDLS, CDR2 YYNGEE. The V gene end was trimmed by 4 bases and the J gene end by 8 bases; junction bases not matched to a gene: 10. The CDR3 runs to 15 residues. The CDR3 DNA reads as TGTGCCAGCAGCCCTTCCGGGACAGGGGGACAAGGCTACACCTTC. Amino acids: CASSPSGTGGQGYTF.

This chain uses TRBV5-6 with TRBJ1-5; 7 nucleotides line up with TRBD1. V trimming: 4 bases; J trimming: 7 bases; junction bases outside the gene matches: 11. The CDR3 is 15 amino acids. From germline, CDR1 is SGHDT and CDR2 YYEEEE. CDR3 DNA: TGTGCCAGCAGCCGATTCGACAGGGTGAGCCAGCCCCAGCATTTT. Its translation: CASSRFDRVSQPQHF.

The rearrangement uses TRBV5-1 and TRBJ2-2, with D possibly matching TRBD2 (5 bases). The CDR3 has 15 residues. Per the germline V gene, CDR1 is SGHRS and CDR2 is YFSETQ. Trimming shortened V by 0 bases and J by 2 bases, and 8 bases separated the two germline ends. Here the CDR3 reads CASSLAGGNTGELFF. The CDR3 DNA reads as TGCGCCAGCAGCTTGGCCGGAGGAAACACCGGGGAGCTGTTTTTT.

V usage is TRBV5-4 and J usage is TRBJ1-4; D unresolved. This CDR3 is 13 amino acids long. Germline CDR1 is SGHNT and CDR2 is YYREEE (reference sequence). Trimming removed 3 bases at V and 7 bases at J, with 10 bases between. The CDR3 region is CASSSSGVEKLFF. CDR3 bases: TGTGCCAGCAGCTCGTCTGGGGTTGAAAAACTGTTTTTT.

V gene TRBV7-3 combines with J gene TRBJ1-4, with D perhaps matching TRBD1 (6 bases). The CDR3 has 15 residues. Germline V gene sequence: CDR1 SGHTA, CDR2 FQGTGA. V was trimmed by 5 bases and J by 3 bases, leaving 13 bases between them. CDR3 protein: CASSQGGGPNEKLFF. The CDR3 coding sequence is TGTGCCAGCAGCCAGGGCGGGGGCCCTAATGAAAAACTGTTTTTT.

V gene TRBV2 combines with J gene TRBJ2-4; D possibly uses TRBD1 or TRBD2 (5 bases each). Germline V gives CDR1 SNHLY, CDR2 FYNNEI. Trimming removed 4 bases at V and 5 bases at J, with 12 bases between. The CDR3 is made up of 14 amino acids. The CDR3, as DNA: TGTGCCAGCAGTGGGCAGGGACCCCAAAACATTCAGTACTTC. It specifies CASSGQGPQNIQYF.

J is TRBJ1-6 and V is TRBV13; D remains ambiguous. Per the germline V gene, CDR1 is PRHDT and CDR2 is FYEKMQ (reference sequence). The V end was cut by 0 bases, the J end by 7 bases, with 16 bases between. The CDR3 contains 17 residues. Here the CDR3 reads CASSLGSRGGQNSPLHF. The CDR3 DNA is TGTGCCAGCAGCTTAGGCTCGAGAGGAGGCCAAAATTCACCCCTCCACTTT. The full variable domain, its missing parts supplied by reference TRBV13 and TRBJ1-6, is AAGVIQSPRHLIKEKRETATLKCYPIPRHDTVYWYQQGPGQDPQFLISFYEKMQSDKGSIPDRFSAQQFSDYHSELNMSSLELGDSALYFCASSLGSRGGQNSPLHFGNGTRLTVT.

The chain has TRBV2 and TRBJ2-3; D is perhaps TRBD1 or TRBD2 (6 bases each). The CDR3 is made up of 13 amino acids. The germline gives CDR1 SNHLY, CDR2 FYNNEI. V shed 10 bases and J shed 1 base, with 12 bases lying between them. CDR3 nucleotide sequence: TGTGCCATATCGGGGGCCCGCACAGATACGCAGTATTTT. Protein sequence: CAISGARTDTQYF.

The rearrangement joins TRBV7-2 to TRBJ1-6; the D gene is possibly TRBD1 (6 bases). V lost 1 base and J 8 bases, leaving 9 bases between the germline ends. This CDR3 has 14 amino acids. The V gene's germline CDR1 is SGHTA and CDR2 FQGNSA. DNA for the CDR3: TGTGCCAGCAGCTTAGTTCGGACAGATTCACCCCTCCACTTT. Translation: CASSLVRTDSPLHF.

The chain uses TRBV5-1 and TRBJ1-2; D is unresolved. Germline loops: CDR1 SGHRS, CDR2 YFSETQ. The CDR3 has 13 amino acids. Deletions cut 0 bases from V and 8 bases from J, with 11 bases between. CDR3 in DNA: TGCGCCAGCAGCTTGGTCGGGGTATCCGGCTACACCTTC. Amino acid sequence: CASSLVGVSGYTF.

J is TRBJ2-3 and V is TRBV18, with 7 bases that match TRBD2. CDR3 length equals 14 residues. Germline trimming cut 3 bases from V and 2 bases from J; bases unmatched to any gene: 2. CDR1 KGHSH and CDR2 LQKENI come from the germline V gene. CDR3: CASSPSGATDTQYF. CDR3 sequence (DNA): TGTGCCAGCTCACCGAGCGGGGCCACAGATACGCAGTATTTT.

The rearrangement uses TRBV14 and TRBJ1-3, with D perhaps matching TRBD1 (6 bases). Trimming removed 6 bases from V and 4 bases from J, with 16 bases in between. This CDR3 spans 15 amino acids. CDR1 is SGHDN and CDR2 is FVKESK in the germline V gene. CDR3 bases: TGTGCCAGCAGACTTCGGGGGGCTAGCGGAAACACCATATATTTT. It translates to CASRLRGASGNTIYF.

The chain employs TRBV6-2 or TRBV6-3 and TRBJ2-5; unclear D gene. The CDR3 is 12 amino acids. Germline CDR1 is MNHEY and CDR2 is SVGEGT. Trimming cost V 2 bases and J 6 bases, with 7 bases left between them. This CDR3 reads CASSYRRQTQYF. CDR3 nucleotide sequence: TGTGCCAGCAGTTACCGGCGACAGACCCAGTACTTC.

The gene calls are TRBV9 and TRBJ2-7, with D possibly matching TRBD2 (5 bases). The CDR3 contains 13 residues. CDR1 SGDLS and CDR2 YYNGEE come from the germline V gene. V was clipped by 0 bases and J by 6 bases, with 10 bases between them. This CDR3 is CASSVAPEGEQYF. The CDR3 DNA is TGTGCCAGCAGCGTAGCTCCAGAGGGCGAGCAGTACTTC.

V usage is TRBV2 and J usage is TRBJ1-1; D is perhaps TRBD1 (6 bases). The CDR3 has 13 residues. V lost 0 bases to trimming and J lost 9 bases, with 11 bases between them. CDR1 and CDR2 (germline): SNHLY, FYNNEI. This chain's CDR3 is CASSEAEGGKAFF. DNA for the CDR3: TGTGCCAGCAGTGAAGCGGAGGGGGGTAAAGCTTTCTTT.